This T cell receptor (beta chain) was sequenced during a study of blood T cell repertoires in COVID-19. The data were produced by immunoSEQ multiplex PCR, yet TCRdb's version contains in-frame clones alone and is incomplete. Of a few hundred thousand clones listed, about 90% were seen once; the top ten hold about 3%. Sequencing was performed on PBMCs or T cells enriched from blood (not recorded which). This receptor was obtained from a woman aged 25 to 39 who had recovered from COVID-19.

The CDR3 DNA is TGTGCCAGCAGCTTGGGACAGCCTGAAGCTTTCTTT. This translates into CASSLGQPEAFF. The genes are TRBV5-5 and TRBJ1-1; the D gene is possibly TRBD1 (5 bases). The CDR3 runs 12 residues. V was shortened by 0 bases and J by 6 bases, with 6 bases between the two germline ends. CDR1 and CDR2 from the germline V gene are SGHKS and YYEKEE (reference sequence).